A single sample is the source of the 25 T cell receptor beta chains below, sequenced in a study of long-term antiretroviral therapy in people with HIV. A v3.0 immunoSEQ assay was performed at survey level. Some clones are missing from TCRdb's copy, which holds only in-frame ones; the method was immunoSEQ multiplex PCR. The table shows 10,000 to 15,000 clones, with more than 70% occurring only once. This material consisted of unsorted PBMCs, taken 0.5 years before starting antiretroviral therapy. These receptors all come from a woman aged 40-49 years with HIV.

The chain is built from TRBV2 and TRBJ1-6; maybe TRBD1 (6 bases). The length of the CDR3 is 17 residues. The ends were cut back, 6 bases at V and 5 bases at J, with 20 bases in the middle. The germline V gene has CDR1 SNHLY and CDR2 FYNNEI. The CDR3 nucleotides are TGTGCCAGCAGAGATCTGGACAGTGAAATTAATAATTCACCCCTCCACTTT. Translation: CASRDLDSEINNSPLHF.

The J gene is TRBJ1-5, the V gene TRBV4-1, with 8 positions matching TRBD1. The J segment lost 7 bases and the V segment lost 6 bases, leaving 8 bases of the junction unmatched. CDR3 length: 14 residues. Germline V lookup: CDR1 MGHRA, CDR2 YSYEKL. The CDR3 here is CASRRTGLGQPQHF. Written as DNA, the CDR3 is TGCGCCAGCAGACGGACAGGGTTGGGGCAGCCCCAGCATTTT.

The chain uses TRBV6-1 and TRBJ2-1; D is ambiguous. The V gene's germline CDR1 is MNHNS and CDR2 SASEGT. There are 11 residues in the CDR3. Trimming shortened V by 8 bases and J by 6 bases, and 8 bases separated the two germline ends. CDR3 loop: CASEGFNEQFF. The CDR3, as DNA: TGTGCCAGCGAAGGTTTCAATGAGCAGTTCTTC.

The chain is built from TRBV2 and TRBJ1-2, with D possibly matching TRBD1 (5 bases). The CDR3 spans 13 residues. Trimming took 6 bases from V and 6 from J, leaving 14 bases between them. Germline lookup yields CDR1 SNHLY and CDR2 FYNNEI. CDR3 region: CASRLDTGDGYTF. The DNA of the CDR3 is TGTGCCAGCAGACTAGACACGGGGGATGGCTACACCTTC.

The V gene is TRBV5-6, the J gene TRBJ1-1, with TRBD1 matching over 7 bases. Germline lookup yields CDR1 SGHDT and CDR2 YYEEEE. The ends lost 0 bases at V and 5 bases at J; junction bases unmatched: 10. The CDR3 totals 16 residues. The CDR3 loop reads CASSLGTGGVITEAFF. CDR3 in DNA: TGTGCCAGCAGCTTGGGGACAGGAGGAGTGATTACTGAAGCTTTCTTT.

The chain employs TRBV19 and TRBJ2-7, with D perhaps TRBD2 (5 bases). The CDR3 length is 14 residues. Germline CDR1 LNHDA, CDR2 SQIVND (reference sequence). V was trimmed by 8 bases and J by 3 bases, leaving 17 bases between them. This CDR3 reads CASSSGLYHYEQYF. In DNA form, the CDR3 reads TGTGCCAGTTCAAGCGGACTCTACCACTACGAGCAGTACTTC.

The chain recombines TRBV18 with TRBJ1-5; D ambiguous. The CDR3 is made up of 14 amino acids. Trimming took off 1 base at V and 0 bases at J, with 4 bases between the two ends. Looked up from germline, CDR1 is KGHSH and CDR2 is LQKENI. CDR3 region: CASSPQDSNQPQHF. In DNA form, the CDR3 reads TGTGCCAGCTCACCACAGGATAGCAATCAGCCCCAGCATTTT.

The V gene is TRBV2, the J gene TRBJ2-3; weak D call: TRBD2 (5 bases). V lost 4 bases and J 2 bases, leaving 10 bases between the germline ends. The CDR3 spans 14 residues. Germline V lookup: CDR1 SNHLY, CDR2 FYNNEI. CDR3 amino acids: CASSVALNTDTQYF. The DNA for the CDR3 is TGTGCCAGCAGTGTAGCGCTCAACACAGATACGCAGTATTTT.

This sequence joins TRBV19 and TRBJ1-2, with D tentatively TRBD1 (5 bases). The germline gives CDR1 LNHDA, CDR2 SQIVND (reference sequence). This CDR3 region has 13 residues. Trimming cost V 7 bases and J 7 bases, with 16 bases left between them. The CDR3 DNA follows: TGTGCCAGTACCCCACTTTGGGGGTCTGGCTACACCTTC. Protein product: CASTPLWGSGYTF.

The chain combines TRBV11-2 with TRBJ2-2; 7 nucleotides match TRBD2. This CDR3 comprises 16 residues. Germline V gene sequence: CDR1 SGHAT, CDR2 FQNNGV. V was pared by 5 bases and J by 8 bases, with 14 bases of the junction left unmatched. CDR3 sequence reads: CASSPYLAVSGGELFF. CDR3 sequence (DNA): TGTGCCAGCAGCCCATATCTAGCGGTGTCCGGGGGGGAGCTGTTTTTT. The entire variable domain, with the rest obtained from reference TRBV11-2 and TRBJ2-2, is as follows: EAGVAQSPRYKIIEKRQSVAFWCNPISGHATLYWYQQILGQGPKLLIQFQNNGVVDDSQLPKDRFSAERLKGVDSTLKIQPAKLEDSAVYLCASSPYLAVSGGELFFGEGSRLTVL.

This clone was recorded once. The CDR3 is CASRALDNEQFF. The CDR3 DNA reads as TGTGCCAGCAGGGCACTAGACAATGAGCAGTTCTTC. The chain uses TRBV5-4 and TRBJ2-1, with D possibly TRBD2 on 5 matching bases. The CDR3 has 12 residues. Germline-derived CDR1 and CDR2 are SGHNT and YYREEE (reference sequence). Between the trimmed V and J ends, which lost 5 bases and 5 bases, there was a span of 8 bases.

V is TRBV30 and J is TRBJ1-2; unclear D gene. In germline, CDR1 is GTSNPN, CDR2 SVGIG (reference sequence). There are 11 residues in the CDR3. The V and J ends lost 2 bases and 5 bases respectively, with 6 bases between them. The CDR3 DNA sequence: TGTGCCTGGAGTACCGCTTATGGCTACACCTTC. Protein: CAWSTAYGYTF.

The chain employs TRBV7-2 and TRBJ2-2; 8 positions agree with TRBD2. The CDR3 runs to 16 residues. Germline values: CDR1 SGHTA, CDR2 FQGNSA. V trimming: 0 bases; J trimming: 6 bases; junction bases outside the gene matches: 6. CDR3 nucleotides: TGTGCCAGCAGCTTAGCTCGTCTAGCGGGTCCCGGGGAGCTGTTTTTT. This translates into CASSLARLAGPGELFF.

The CDR3: CASSPRGSYGEQFF. DNA of the CDR3: TGTGCCAGTAGTCCTCGCGGGAGTTATGGTGAGCAGTTCTTC. The chain combines TRBV19 with TRBJ2-1; TRBD2 matches at 7 bases. CDR3 length equals 14 residues. CDR1 and CDR2 (germline): LNHDA, SQIVND (reference sequence). The V and J ends lost 5 bases and 9 bases, in that order; junction bases with no gene match: 10. Complete variable domain (other parts from reference TRBV19 and TRBJ2-1): DGGITQSPKYLFRKEGQNVTLSCEQNLNHDAMYWYRQDPGQGLRLIYYSQIVNDFQKGDIAEGYSVSREKKESFPLTVTSAQKNPTAFYLCASSPRGSYGEQFFGPGTRLTVL.

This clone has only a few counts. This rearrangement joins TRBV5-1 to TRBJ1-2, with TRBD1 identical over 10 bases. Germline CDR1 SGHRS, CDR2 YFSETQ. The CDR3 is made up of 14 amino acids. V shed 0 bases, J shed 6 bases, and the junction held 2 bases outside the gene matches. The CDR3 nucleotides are TGCGCCAGCAGCTTGGAAGGGACAGGGGATGGCTACACCTTC. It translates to CASSLEGTGDGYTF.

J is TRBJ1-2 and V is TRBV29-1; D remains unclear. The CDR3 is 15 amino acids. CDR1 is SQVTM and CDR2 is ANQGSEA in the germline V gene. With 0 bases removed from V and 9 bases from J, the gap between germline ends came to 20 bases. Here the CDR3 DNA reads TGCAGCGTTGAAGATCTAGCAGGCGCGCTTTCTCGCTACACCTTC. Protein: CSVEDLAGALSRYTF.

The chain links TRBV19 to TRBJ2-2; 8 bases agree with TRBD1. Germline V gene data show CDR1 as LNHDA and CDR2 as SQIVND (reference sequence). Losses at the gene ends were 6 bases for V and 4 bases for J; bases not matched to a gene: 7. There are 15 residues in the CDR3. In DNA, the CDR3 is TGTGCCAGTAGCAGACAGGGGAAAGGCACCGGGGAGCTGTTTTTT. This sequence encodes CASSRQGKGTGELFF.

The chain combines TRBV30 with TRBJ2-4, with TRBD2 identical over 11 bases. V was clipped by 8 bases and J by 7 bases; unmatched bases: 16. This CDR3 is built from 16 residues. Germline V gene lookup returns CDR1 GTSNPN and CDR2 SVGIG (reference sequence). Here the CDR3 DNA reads TGTGCCACAGATAGCGGGAGGGCCGGGGTGGGGAACATTCAGTACTTC. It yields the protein CATDSGRAGVGNIQYF. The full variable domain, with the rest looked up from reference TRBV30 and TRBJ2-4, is SQTIHQWPATLVQPVGSPLSLECTVEGTSNPNLYWYRQAAGRGLQLLFYSVGIGQISSEVPQNLSASRPQDRQFILSSKKLLLSDSGFYLCATDSGRAGVGNIQYFGAGTRLSVL.

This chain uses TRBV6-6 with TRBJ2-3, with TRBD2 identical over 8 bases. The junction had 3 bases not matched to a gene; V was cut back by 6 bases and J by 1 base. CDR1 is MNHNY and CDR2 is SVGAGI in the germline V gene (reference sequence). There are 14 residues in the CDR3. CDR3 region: CASSHGGGTDTQYF. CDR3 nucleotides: TGTGCCAGCAGCCACGGGGGGGGCACAGATACGCAGTATTTT.

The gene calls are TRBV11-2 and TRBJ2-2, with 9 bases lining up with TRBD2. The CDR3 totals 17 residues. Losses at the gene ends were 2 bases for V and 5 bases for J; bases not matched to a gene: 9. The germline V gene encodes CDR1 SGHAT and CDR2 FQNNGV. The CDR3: CASSLIAGASGTGELFF. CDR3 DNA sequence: TGTGCCAGCAGCTTAATAGCGGGGGCCTCCGGGACCGGGGAGCTGTTTTTT.

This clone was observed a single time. As DNA, the CDR3 is TGTGCCAGCAGCCTTAGCGGGGACCCCCCCGAGCAGTACTTC. This codes for CASSLSGDPPEQYF. The chain joins TRBV11-2 to TRBJ2-7; 8 nucleotides match TRBD2. V lost 5 bases to trimming and J lost 6 bases; unmatched junction nucleotides: 9. In germline, CDR1 is SGHAT, CDR2 FQNNGV. CDR3 length equals 14 residues.

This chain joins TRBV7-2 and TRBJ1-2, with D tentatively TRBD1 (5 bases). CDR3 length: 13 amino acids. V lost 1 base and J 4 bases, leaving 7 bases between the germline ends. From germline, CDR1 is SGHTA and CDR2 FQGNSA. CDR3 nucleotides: TGTGCCAGCAGCTTAGGGACAACCTATGGCTACACCTTC. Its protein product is CASSLGTTYGYTF.

The CDR3 DNA reads TGCGCCAGCAGCCCCACTACGACAGGACTCTCTGGAAACACCATATATTTT. It codes for CASSPTTTGLSGNTIYF. V usage is TRBV5-1 and J usage is TRBJ1-3; TRBD1 is a possible D gene (6 bases). The CDR3 length is 17 residues. The germline gives CDR1 SGHRS, CDR2 YFSETQ. V lost 4 bases to trimming and J lost 0 bases, with 17 bases between them.

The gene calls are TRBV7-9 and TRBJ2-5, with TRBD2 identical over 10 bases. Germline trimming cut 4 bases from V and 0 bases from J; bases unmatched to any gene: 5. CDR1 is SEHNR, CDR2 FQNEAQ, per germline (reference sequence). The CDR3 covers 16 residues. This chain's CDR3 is CASSSNGLADQETQYF. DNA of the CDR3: TGTGCCAGCAGCTCAAACGGACTAGCGGACCAAGAGACCCAGTACTTC.

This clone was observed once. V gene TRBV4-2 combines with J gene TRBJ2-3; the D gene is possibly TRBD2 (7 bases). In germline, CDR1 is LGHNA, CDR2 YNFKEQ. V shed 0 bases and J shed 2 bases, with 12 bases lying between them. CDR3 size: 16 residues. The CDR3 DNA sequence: TGTGCCAGCAGCCAAGATCGACGGGGGGCCACAGATACGCAGTATTTT. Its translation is CASSQDRRGATDTQYF.